The present entry profiles one T cell receptor (beta chain) with its context. The antigen is undetermined. Researchers grouped second doses given at about 4 or about 12 weeks into one pool. This sample was taken from a study of T cell responses to AZD1222 COVID-19 vaccine. Data came from immunoSEQ multiplex PCR; TCRdb stores just in-frame clones and leaves some out. The sample contains about 120,000 clones, around 87% of which appear only once. CDR1 and CDR2 (germline): SGHRS, YFSETQ. The ends lost 1 base at V and 5 bases at J; junction bases unmatched: 6. The CDR3 covers 15 residues. Whole-study results and caveats: Females outnumbered males among donors, who were mostly white British; clonal diversity was possibly underestimated. Epitopes outside B.1.351 and B.1.1.7 mutated regions reportedly drew nearly half of spike TCRs. Recipients of two AZD1222 doses showed rising Spike-specific TCR breadth and depth.

The sequence was obtained from an adult who received the AZD1222 COVID-19 vaccine. The sample consisted of peripheral blood, taken 28 days after the second AZD1222 dose. This chain uses TRBV5-1 with TRBJ2-7; 10 positions match TRBD1. The CDR3 loop is CASSLFRDRGHEQYF. CDR3 nucleotide sequence: TGCGCCAGCAGCTTGTTCCGGGACAGGGGTCACGAGCAGTACTTC.